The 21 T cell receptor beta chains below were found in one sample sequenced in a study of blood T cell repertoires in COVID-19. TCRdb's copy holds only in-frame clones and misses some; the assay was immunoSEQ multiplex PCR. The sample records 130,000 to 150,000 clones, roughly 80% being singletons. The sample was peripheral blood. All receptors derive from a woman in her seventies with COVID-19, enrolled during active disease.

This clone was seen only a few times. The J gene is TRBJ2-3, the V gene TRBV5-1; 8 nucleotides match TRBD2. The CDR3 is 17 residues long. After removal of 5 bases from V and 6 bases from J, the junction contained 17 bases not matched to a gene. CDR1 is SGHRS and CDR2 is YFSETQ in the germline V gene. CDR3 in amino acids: CASRPTFRGGPVDTQYF. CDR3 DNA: TGCGCCAGCAGGCCAACCTTCCGGGGGGGGCCGGTGGATACGCAGTATTTT.

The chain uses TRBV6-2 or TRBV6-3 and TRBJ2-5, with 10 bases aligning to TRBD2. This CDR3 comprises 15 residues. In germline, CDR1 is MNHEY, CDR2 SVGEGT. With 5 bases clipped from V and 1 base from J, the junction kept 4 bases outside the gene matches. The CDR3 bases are TGTGCCAGCAGTAGGACTAGCGGACTCCAAGAGACCCAGTACTTC. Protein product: CASSRTSGLQETQYF.

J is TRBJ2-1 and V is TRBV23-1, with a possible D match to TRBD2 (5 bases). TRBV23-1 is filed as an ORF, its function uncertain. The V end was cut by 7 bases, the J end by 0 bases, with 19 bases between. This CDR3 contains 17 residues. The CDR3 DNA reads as TGCGCCAGCATTGAGAGGAGGACCCTAAGCTCCTACAATGAGCAGTTCTTC. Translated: CASIERRTLSSYNEQFF.

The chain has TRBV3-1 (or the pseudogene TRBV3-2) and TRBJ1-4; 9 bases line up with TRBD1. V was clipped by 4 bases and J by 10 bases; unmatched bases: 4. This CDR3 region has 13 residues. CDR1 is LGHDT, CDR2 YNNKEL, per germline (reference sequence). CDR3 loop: CASSRGQGRKLFF. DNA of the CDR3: TGTGCCAGCAGCCGGGGACAGGGACGAAAACTGTTTTTT.

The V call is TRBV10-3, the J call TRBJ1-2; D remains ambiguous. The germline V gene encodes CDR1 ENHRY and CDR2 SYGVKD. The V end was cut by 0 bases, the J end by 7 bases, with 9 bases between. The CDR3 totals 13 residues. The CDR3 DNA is TGTGCCATCAGTGAGTCTGGCAGAAGTGGCTACACCTTC. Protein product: CAISESGRSGYTF.

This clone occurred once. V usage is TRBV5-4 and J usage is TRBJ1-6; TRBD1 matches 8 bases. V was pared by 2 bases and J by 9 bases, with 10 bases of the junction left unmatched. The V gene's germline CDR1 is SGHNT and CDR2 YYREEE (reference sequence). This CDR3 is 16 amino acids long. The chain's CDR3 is CASSFYSGTGGSPLHF. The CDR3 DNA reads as TGTGCCAGCAGCTTTTACTCCGGGACAGGAGGTTCACCCCTCCACTTT.

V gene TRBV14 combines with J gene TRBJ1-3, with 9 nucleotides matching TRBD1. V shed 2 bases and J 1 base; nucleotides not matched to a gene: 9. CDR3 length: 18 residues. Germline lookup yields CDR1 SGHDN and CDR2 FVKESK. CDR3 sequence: CASSQYGTGKTSGNTIYF. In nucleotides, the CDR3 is TGTGCCAGCAGCCAATACGGGACAGGGAAAACTTCTGGAAACACCATATATTTT.

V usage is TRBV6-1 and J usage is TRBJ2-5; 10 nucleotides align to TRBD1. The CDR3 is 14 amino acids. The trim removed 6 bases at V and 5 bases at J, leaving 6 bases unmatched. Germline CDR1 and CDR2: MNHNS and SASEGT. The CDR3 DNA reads TGTGCCAGCAGCCGACAGGGGGCGGGGGAGACCCAGTACTTC. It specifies CASSRQGAGETQYF.

CDR3 residues: CASSSGGSKDQPQHF. The CDR3 DNA follows: TGCGCCAGCAGCTCTGGAGGAAGTAAGGATCAGCCCCAGCATTTT. The chain joins TRBV5-1 to TRBJ1-5, with unresolved D. V lost 3 bases to trimming and J lost 5 bases, with 15 bases between them. The CDR3 length is 15 residues. Germline CDR1 reads SGHRS; CDR2 reads YFSETQ.

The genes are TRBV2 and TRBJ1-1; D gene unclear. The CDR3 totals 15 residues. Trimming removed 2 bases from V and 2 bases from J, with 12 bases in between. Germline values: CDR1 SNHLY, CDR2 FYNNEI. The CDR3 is CASSEFLLLNTEAFF. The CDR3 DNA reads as TGTGCCAGCAGTGAATTTCTGCTATTAAACACTGAAGCTTTCTTT.

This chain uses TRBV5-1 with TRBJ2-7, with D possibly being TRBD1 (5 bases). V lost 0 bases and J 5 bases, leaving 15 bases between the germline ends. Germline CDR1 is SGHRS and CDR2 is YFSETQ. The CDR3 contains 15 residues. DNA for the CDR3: TGCGCCAGCAGCTTGGCCGGGCAGGGCGGCCACGAGCAGTACTTC. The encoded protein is CASSLAGQGGHEQYF. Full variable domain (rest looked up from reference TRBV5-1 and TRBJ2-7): KAGVTQTPRYLIKTRGQQVTLSCSPISGHRSVSWYQQTPGQGLQFLFEYFSETQRNKGNFPGRFSGRQFSNSRSEMNVSTLELGDSALYLCASSLAGQGGHEQYFGPGTRLTVT.

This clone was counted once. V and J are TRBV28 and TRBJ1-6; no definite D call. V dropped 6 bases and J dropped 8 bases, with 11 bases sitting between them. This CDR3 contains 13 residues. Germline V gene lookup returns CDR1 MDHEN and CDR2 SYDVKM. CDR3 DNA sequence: TGTGCCAGCAGCCGACCCCGGGATTCACCCCTCCACTTT. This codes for CASSRPRDSPLHF.

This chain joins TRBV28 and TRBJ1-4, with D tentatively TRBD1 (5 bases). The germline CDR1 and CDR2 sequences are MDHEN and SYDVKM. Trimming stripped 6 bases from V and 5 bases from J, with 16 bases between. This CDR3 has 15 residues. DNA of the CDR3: TGTGCCAGCAGCCCTCAGGGTATTAGGAATGAAAAACTGTTTTTT. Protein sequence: CASSPQGIRNEKLFF.

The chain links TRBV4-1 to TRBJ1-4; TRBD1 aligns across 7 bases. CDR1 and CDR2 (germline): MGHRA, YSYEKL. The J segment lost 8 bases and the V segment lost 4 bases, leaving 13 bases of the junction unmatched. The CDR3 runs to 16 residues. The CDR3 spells CASSPPPTGSGEKLFF. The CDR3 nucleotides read TGCGCCAGCAGCCCCCCACCGACAGGGTCGGGGGAAAAACTGTTTTTT.

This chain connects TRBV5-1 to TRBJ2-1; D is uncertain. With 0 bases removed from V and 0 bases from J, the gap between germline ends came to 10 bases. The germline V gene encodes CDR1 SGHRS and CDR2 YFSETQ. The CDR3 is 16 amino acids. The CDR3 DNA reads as TGCGCCAGCAGCTTGGGTAACTCAAACTCCTACAATGAGCAGTTCTTC. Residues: CASSLGNSNSYNEQFF.

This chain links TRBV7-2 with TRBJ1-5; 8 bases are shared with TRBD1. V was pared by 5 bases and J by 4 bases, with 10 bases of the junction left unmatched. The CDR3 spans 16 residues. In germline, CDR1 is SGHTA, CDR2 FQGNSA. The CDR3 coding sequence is TGTGCCAGCAGCGCCGGGACAGGCGTGGGAAATCAGCCCCAGCATTTT. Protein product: CASSAGTGVGNQPQHF.

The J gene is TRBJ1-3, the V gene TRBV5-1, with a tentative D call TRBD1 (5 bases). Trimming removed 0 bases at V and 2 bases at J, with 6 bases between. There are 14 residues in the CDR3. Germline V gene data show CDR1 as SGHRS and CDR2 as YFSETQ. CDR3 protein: CASSLATAGNTIYF. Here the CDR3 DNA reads TGCGCCAGCAGCTTGGCGACAGCTGGAAACACCATATATTTT.

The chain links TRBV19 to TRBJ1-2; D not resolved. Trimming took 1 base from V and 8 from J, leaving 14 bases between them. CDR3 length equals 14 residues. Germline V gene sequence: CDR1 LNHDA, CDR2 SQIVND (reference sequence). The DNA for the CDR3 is TGTGCCAGTAGTATAGCAGGAAAAACGATCGGCTACACCTTC. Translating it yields CASSIAGKTIGYTF.

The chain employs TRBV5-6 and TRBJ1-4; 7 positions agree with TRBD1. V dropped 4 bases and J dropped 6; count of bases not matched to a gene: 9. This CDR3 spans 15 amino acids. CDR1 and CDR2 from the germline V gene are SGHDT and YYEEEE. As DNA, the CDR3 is TGTGCCAGCAGCCTCGGACAGGTAGCTGATGAAAAACTGTTTTTT. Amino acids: CASSLGQVADEKLFF. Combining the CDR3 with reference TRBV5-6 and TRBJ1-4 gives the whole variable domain DAGVTQSPTHLIKTRGQQVTLRCSPKSGHDTVSWYQQALGQGPQFIFQYYEEEERQRGNFPDRFSGHQFPNYSSELNVNALLLGDSALYLCASSLGQVADEKLFFGSGTQLSVL.

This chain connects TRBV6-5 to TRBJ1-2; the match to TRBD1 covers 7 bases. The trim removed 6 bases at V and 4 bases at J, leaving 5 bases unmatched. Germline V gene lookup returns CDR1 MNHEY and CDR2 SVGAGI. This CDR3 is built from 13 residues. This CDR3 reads CASRLGQSYGYTF. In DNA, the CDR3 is TGTGCCAGCAGATTGGGACAGAGCTATGGCTACACCTTC.

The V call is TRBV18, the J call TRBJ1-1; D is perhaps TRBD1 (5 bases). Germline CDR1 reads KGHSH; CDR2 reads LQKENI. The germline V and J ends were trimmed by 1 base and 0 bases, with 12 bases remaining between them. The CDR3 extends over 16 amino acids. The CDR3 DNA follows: TGTGCCAGCTCACCACAAACAGGCGACATGAACACTGAAGCTTTCTTT. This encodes CASSPQTGDMNTEAFF.